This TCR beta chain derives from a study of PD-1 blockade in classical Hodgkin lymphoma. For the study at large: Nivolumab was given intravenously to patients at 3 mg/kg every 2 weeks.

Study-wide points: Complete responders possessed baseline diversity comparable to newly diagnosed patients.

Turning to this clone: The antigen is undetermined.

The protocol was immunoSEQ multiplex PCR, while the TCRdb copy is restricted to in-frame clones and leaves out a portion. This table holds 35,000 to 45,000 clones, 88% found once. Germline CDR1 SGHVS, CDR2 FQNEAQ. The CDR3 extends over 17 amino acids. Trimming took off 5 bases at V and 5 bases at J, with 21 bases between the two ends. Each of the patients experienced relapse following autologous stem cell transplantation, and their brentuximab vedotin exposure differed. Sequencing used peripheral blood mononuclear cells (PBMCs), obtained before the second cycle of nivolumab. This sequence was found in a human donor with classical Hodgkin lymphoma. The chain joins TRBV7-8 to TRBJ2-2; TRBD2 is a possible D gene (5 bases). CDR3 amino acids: CASSPIEGPRRTGELFF. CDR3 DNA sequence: TGTGCCAGCAGCCCAATAGAAGGGCCGCGGAGGACCGGGGAGCTGTTTTTT.